These T cell receptor beta chains were read from a single sample in a study of blood T cell repertoires in COVID-19. TCRdb's table, derived via immunoSEQ multiplex PCR, lists solely in-frame clones and lacks some. The data contain about 130,000 clones, roughly 80% of them seen just once; the ten biggest clones take up just under 5%. The sample taken for sequencing was peripheral blood. These receptors were taken from a woman in her 70s with COVID-19, enrolled during active disease. Each CDR3 is given with its conserved first and last residue. The D gene is left open where the match is weak. A clone size is listed for some rows: how often the clone was seen (once, few, many), or a class if it is expanded.

D gene: NA; J gene: TRBJ2-7; clone size: NA; V gene: TRBV6-5; CDR3 protein: CASSHGVGAYEQYF; CDR3 DNA: TGTGCCAGCAGTCACGGGGTGGGCGCCTACGAGCAGTACTTC
D gene: NA; J gene: TRBJ1-1; clone size: NA; V gene: TRBV6-4; CDR3 protein: CASSVVAGNTEAFF; CDR3 DNA: TGTGCCAGCAGTGTGGTCGCGGGGAACACTGAAGCTTTCTTT
D gene: NA; J gene: TRBJ2-2; clone size: NA; V gene: TRBV5-1; CDR3 protein: CASSRLGHNTGELFF; CDR3 DNA: TGCGCCAGCAGCCGCCTCGGACACAACACCGGGGAGCTGTTTTTT
D gene: NA; J gene: TRBJ1-1; clone size: NA; V gene: TRBV4-3; CDR3 protein: CASSQEWGGHVGNTEAFF; CDR3 DNA: TGCGCCAGCAGCCAAGAATGGGGGGGGCACGTCGGGAACACTGAAGCTTTCTTT
D gene: TRBD1; J gene: TRBJ1-1; clone size: NA; V gene: TRBV24-1; CDR3 protein: CATSGDRAVEAFF; CDR3 DNA: TGTGCCACCAGTGGAGACAGGGCTGTTGAAGCTTTCTTT
D gene: TRBD1; J gene: TRBJ2-7; clone size: NA; V gene: TRBV6-1; CDR3 protein: CASSEWGQNYEQYF; CDR3 DNA: TGTGCCAGCAGTGAATGGGGACAGAACTACGAGCAGTACTTC
D gene: TRBD1; J gene: TRBJ1-1; clone size: NA; V gene: TRBV9; CDR3 protein: CASSVAGQGREAFF; CDR3 DNA: TGTGCCAGCAGCGTAGCGGGACAGGGACGTGAAGCTTTCTTT
D gene: NA; J gene: TRBJ2-1; clone size: NA; V gene: TRBV5-6; CDR3 protein: CASSPTVYNEQFF; CDR3 DNA: TGTGCCAGCAGCCCGACAGTATACAATGAGCAGTTCTTC
D gene: NA; J gene: TRBJ2-6; clone size: NA; V gene: TRBV5-1; CDR3 protein: CATDRFPGANVLTF; CDR3 DNA: TGCGCCACCGACAGGTTCCCAGGGGCCAACGTCCTGACTTTC
D gene: TRBD1; J gene: TRBJ1-3; clone size: NA; V gene: TRBV9; CDR3 protein: CASSVDPPQGVLGNTIYF; CDR3 DNA: TGTGCCAGCAGCGTAGACCCCCCCCAGGGGGTGTTAGGAAACACCATATATTTT
D gene: NA; J gene: TRBJ2-2; clone size: NA; V gene: TRBV11-2; CDR3 protein: CASSLGAGLTGELFF; CDR3 DNA: TGTGCCAGCAGCCTCGGTGCAGGATTGACCGGGGAGCTGTTTTTT
D gene: NA; J gene: TRBJ1-6; clone size: NA; V gene: TRBV4-2; CDR3 protein: CASSQDGYSSYNSPLHF; CDR3 DNA: TGTGCCAGCAGCCAAGACGGATACAGCTCCTATAATTCACCCCTCCACTTT
D gene: NA; J gene: TRBJ1-5; clone size: NA; V gene: TRBV6-5; CDR3 protein: CASSTVENQPQHF; CDR3 DNA: TGTGCCAGCTCGACAGTTGAGAATCAGCCCCAGCATTTT
D gene: NA; J gene: TRBJ1-1; clone size: NA; V gene: TRBV10-2; CDR3 protein: CASSESSGTIRAFF; CDR3 DNA: TGCGCCAGCAGTGAGTCCTCCGGTACGATCAGGGCTTTCTTT
D gene: NA; J gene: TRBJ2-2; clone size: NA; V gene: TRBV5-4; CDR3 protein: CASSSRVQGNTGELFF; CDR3 DNA: TGTGCCAGCAGTTCGAGGGTACAGGGGAACACCGGGGAGCTGTTTTTT
D gene: TRBD1; J gene: TRBJ1-2; clone size: NA; V gene: TRBV30; CDR3 protein: CAWTTGEDYGYTF; CDR3 DNA: TGTGCCTGGACGACAGGGGAGGACTATGGCTACACCTTC
D gene: TRBD2; J gene: TRBJ2-7; clone size: few; V gene: TRBV18; CDR3 protein: CASSLGGGPRLGQYF; CDR3 DNA: TGTGCCAGCTCACTCGGGGGGGGCCCCCGCCTAGGGCAGTACTTC